Below are 10 T cell receptor beta chains sequenced from a single sample in a study of cytomegalovirus exposure and HLA in healthy donors. Amplification used 60 Vbeta primers and 13 Jbeta primers. Data came from immunoSEQ multiplex PCR; TCRdb stores just in-frame clones and leaves some out. The table lists about 100,000 clones, around 76% of them singletons. The specimen sequenced was PBMCs. The receptors were sampled from a man in his forties in good health and CMV-seropositive.

The chain couples TRBV19 to TRBJ1-2; D may be TRBD1 (6 bases). The CDR3 is made up of 13 amino acids. Germline assignment: CDR1 LNHDA and CDR2 SQIVND (reference sequence). V lost 7 bases and J 5 bases, leaving 14 bases between the germline ends. CDR3 nucleotides: TGTGCCAGTAAGGGCAGGGGCCGGTATGGCTACACCTTC. This gives the protein CASKGRGRYGYTF.

The sample holds one count of this clone. V gene TRBV2 combines with J gene TRBJ1-5; tentative D call: TRBD1 (5 bases). Germline V CDR1 and CDR2: SNHLY, FYNNEI. V lost 2 bases and J lost 0, with 8 bases in between. CDR3 length: 15 amino acids. This chain's CDR3 is CASSEQGSSNQPQHF. The CDR3, as DNA: TGTGCCAGCAGTGAACAGGGTTCTAGCAATCAGCCCCAGCATTTT.

This clone was recorded a few times. One end of the junction is discordant with germline, which a read error may explain. The genes are TRBV7-7 and TRBJ2-1, with 11 bases lining up with TRBD2. There are 16 residues in the CDR3. Germline V gene data show CDR1 as SSHAT and CDR2 as FNYEAQ (reference sequence). The CDR3 loop is CASSLTLAGAYNEQFF. In nucleotides, the CDR3 is TGTGCTAGCAGCTTAACACTAGCGGGGGCCTACAATGAGCAGTTCTTC.

The rearrangement joins TRBV19 to TRBJ2-7; possibly TRBD2 for D (7 bases). Germline CDR1 reads LNHDA; CDR2 reads SQIVND (reference sequence). The CDR3 extends over 15 amino acids. Trimming cost V 2 bases and J 7 bases, with 18 bases left between them. The CDR3 sequence is CASSISPGGLREQYF. CDR3 nucleotides: TGTGCCAGTAGTATATCCCCGGGGGGCCTGAGAGAGCAGTACTTC.

The rearrangement links TRBV27 to TRBJ2-5; 8 bases align to TRBD1. The CDR3 has 14 amino acids. CDR1 MNHEY and CDR2 SMNVEV come from the germline V gene (reference sequence). Trimming cost V 5 bases and J 4 bases; bases outside gene matches: 6. The CDR3 DNA sequence: TGTGCCAGCAGTCCCCGGACAGGGACAGAGACCCAGTACTTC. Residues: CASSPRTGTETQYF.

The CDR3 DNA is TGTGCCAGCAGGACGGGACAACTAGCCAAAAACATTCAGTACTTC. It codes for CASRTGQLAKNIQYF. The genes are TRBV6-1 and TRBJ2-4; D is perhaps TRBD1 (6 bases). CDR1 and CDR2 (germline): MNHNS, SASEGT. Trimming shortened V by 6 bases and J by 0 bases, and 12 bases separated the two germline ends. The length of the CDR3 is 15 residues.

This chain links TRBV5-6 with TRBJ1-2, with TRBD1 matching 8 bases. CDR1 is SGHDT, CDR2 YYEEEE, per germline. This CDR3 contains 12 residues. J gave up 8 bases and V 4 bases, and 4 bases lay outside the gene matches. The CDR3, as DNA: TGTGCCAGCAGCAGGCGGACAGGGGGCTACACCTTC. Amino acid sequence: CASSRRTGGYTF.

Only a few counts were recorded for this clone. The chain recombines TRBV19 with TRBJ2-7; a weak D match, TRBD1 (6 bases). Germline CDR1 and CDR2: LNHDA and SQIVND (reference sequence). CDR3 length: 15 residues. Deletions cut 3 bases from V and 3 bases from J, with 15 bases between. The CDR3 region is CASSMGHQVGYEQYF. Here the CDR3 DNA reads TGTGCCAGTAGTATGGGACACCAGGTCGGCTACGAGCAGTACTTC. Complete variable domain (other parts from reference TRBV19 and TRBJ2-7): DGGITQSPKYLFRKEGQNVTLSCEQNLNHDAMYWYRQDPGQGLRLIYYSQIVNDFQKGDIAEGYSVSREKKESFPLTVTSAQKNPTAFYLCASSMGHQVGYEQYFGPGTRLTVT.

The J gene is TRBJ1-2, the V gene TRBV13; D is unclear. V lost 4 bases and J lost 2, with 14 bases in between. Germline assignment: CDR1 PRHDT and CDR2 FYEKMQ (reference sequence). The CDR3 extends over 15 amino acids. CDR3 protein: CASSSSLQANYGYTF. CDR3 nucleotides: TGTGCCAGCAGCTCGTCCCTCCAGGCCAACTATGGCTACACCTTC. Based on the CDR3 plus reference TRBV13 and TRBJ1-2, the full variable domain is AAGVIQSPRHLIKEKRETATLKCYPIPRHDTVYWYQQGPGQDPQFLISFYEKMQSDKGSIPDRFSAQQFSDYHSELNMSSLELGDSALYFCASSSSLQANYGYTFGSGTRLTVV.

The rearrangement joins TRBV29-1 to TRBJ1-4; 8 positions agree with TRBD1. J was trimmed by 7 bases and V by 6 bases; bases with no gene match: 7. Germline V lookup: CDR1 SQVTM, CDR2 ANQGSEA. This CDR3 comprises 13 residues. The CDR3 nucleotides are TGCAGCGTCAACAGGGGGTCGTCTGAAAAACTGTTTTTT. Protein product: CSVNRGSSEKLFF. Complete variable domain (other parts from reference TRBV29-1 and TRBJ1-4): SAVISQKPSRDICQRGTSLTIQCQVDSQVTMMFWYRQQPGQSLTLIATANQGSEATYESGFVIDKFPISRPNLTFSTLTVSNMSPEDSSIYLCSVNRGSSEKLFFGSGTQLSVL.